This T cell receptor (beta chain) was recorded in a study of cytomegalovirus exposure and HLA in healthy donors. The V gene's germline CDR1 is MDHEN and CDR2 SYDVKM. The ends were cut back, 4 bases at V and 6 bases at J, with 5 bases in the middle. The length of the CDR3 is 11 residues. Overall study results and limits: Donors were assumed by presence/absence analyses to have roughly uniform sequencing depth.

13 Jbeta primers and 60 Vbeta primers were used for the PCR. The protocol was immunoSEQ multiplex PCR, while the TCRdb copy is restricted to in-frame clones and leaves out a portion. Of over 130,000 clones detected, 70% to 85% appear once; the ten largest clones hold over 2.5%. This clone has a single count. The antigen remains unidentified. Specimen: PBMCs. The chain links TRBV28 to TRBJ2-3; D call uncertain. The clonotype was recovered from a male donor in good health and CMV-seronegative. CDR3 loop: CASSYLDTQYF. For the CDR3, the DNA is TGTGCCAGCAGTTATCTGGATACGCAGTATTTT.